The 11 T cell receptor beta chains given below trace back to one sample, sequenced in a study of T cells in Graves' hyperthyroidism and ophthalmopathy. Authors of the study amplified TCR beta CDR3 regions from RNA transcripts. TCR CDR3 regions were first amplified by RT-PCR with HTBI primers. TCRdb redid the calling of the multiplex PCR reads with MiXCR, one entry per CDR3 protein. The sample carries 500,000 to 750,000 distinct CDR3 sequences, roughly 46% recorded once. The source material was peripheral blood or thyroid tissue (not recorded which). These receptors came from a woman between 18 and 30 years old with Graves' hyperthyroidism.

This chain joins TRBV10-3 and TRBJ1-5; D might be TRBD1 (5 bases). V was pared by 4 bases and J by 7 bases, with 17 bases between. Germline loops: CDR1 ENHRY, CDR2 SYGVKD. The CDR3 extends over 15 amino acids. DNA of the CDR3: TGTGCCATCAGTGCGGGGCCAGGGTCTGAACAGCCCCAGCATTTT. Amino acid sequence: CAISAGPGSEQPQHF.

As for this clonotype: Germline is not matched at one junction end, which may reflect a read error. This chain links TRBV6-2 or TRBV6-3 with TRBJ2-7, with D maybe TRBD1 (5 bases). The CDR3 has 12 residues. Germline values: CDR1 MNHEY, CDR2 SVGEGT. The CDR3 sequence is CASSSQGNEQCF. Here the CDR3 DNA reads TGTGCCAGCAGTTCCCAGGGTAACGAGCAGTGCTTC.

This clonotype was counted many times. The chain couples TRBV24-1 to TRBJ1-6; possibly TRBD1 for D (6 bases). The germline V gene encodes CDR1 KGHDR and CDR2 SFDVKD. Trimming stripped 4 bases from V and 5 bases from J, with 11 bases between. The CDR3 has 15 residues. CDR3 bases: TGTGCCACCAGTGACGGACAGAATCATAATTCACCCCTCCACTTT. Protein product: CATSDGQNHNSPLHF.

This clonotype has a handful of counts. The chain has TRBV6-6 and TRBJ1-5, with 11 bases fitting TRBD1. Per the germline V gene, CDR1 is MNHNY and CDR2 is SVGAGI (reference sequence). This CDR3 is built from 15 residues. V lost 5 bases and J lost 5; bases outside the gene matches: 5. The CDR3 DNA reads TGTGCCAGCAGTCGGACAGGGGGCTCGGATCAGCCCCAGCATTTT. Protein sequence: CASSRTGGSDQPQHF.

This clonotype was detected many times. Here the CDR3 reads CSARLGLAGIYEQYF. The CDR3 bases are TGCAGTGCTAGATTGGGGCTAGCGGGAATTTACGAGCAGTACTTC. This chain links TRBV20-1 with TRBJ2-7, with 9 bases fitting TRBD2. The CDR3 sequence is 15 residues long. CDR1 is DFQATT, CDR2 SNEGSKA, per germline (reference sequence). V was clipped by 2 bases and J by 4 bases; unmatched bases: 9.

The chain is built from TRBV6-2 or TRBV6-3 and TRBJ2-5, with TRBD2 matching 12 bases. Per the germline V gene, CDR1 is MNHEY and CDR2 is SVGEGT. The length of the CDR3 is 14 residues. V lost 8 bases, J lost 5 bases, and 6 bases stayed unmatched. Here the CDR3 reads CASLTSGRMETQYF. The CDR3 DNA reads TGTGCCAGCCTTACTAGCGGGAGGATGGAGACCCAGTACTTC.

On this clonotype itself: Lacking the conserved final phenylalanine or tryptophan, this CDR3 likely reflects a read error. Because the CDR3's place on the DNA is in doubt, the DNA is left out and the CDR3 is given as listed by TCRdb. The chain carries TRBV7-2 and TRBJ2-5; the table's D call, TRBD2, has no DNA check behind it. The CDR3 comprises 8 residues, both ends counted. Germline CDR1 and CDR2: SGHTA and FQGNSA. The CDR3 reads CASSFGTS.

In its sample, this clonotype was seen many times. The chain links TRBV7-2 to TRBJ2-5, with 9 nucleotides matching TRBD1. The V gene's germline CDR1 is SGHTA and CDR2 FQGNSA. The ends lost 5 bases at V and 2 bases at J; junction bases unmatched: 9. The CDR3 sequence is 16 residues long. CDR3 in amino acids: CASSPIGTGLQETQYF. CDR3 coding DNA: TGTGCCAGCAGCCCGATAGGGACAGGGCTTCAAGAGACCCAGTACTTC. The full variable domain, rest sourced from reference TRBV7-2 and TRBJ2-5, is GAGVSQSPSNKVTEKGKDVELRCDPISGHTALYWYRQSLGQGLEFLIYFQGNSAPDKSGLPSDRFSAERTGGSVSTLTIQRTQQEDSAVYLCASSPIGTGLQETQYFGPGTRLLVL.

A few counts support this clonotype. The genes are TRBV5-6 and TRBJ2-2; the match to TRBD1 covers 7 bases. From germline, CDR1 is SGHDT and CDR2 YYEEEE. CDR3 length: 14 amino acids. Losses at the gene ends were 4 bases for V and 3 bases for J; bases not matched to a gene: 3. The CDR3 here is CASSSGTDTGELFF. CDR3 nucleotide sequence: TGTGCCAGCAGCAGTGGGACAGACACCGGGGAGCTGTTTTTT. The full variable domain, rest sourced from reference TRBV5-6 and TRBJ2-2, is DAGVTQSPTHLIKTRGQQVTLRCSPKSGHDTVSWYQQALGQGPQFIFQYYEEEERQRGNFPDRFSGHQFPNYSSELNVNALLLGDSALYLCASSSGTDTGELFFGEGSRLTVL.

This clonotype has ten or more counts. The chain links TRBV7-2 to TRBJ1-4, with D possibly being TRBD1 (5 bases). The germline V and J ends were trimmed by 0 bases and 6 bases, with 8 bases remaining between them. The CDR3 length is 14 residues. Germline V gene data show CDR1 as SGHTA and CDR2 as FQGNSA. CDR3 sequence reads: CASSLARGDEKLFF. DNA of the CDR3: TGTGCCAGCAGCTTAGCGCGGGGGGATGAAAAACTGTTTTTT. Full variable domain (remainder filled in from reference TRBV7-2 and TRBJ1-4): GAGVSQSPSNKVTEKGKDVELRCDPISGHTALYWYRQSLGQGLEFLIYFQGNSAPDKSGLPSDRFSAERTGGSVSTLTIQRTQQEDSAVYLCASSLARGDEKLFFGSGTQLSVL.

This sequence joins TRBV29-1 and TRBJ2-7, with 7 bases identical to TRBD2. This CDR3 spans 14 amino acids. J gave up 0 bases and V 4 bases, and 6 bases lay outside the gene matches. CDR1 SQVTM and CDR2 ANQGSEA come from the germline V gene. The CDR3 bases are TGCAGCGTTGTTGGGGGGGAAAGCTCCTACGAGCAGTACTTC. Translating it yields CSVVGGESSYEQYF.